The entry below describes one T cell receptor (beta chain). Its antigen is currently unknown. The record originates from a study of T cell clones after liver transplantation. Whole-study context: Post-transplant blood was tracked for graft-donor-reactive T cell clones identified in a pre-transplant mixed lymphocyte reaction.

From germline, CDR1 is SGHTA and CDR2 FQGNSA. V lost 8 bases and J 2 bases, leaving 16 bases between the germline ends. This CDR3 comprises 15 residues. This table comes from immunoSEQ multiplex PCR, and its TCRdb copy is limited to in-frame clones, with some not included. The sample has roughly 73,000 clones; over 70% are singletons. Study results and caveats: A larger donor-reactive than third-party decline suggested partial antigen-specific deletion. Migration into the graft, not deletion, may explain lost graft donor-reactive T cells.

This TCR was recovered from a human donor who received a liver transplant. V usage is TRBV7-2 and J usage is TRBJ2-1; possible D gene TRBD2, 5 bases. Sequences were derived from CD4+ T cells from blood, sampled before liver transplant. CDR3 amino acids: CASLVASRAYNEQFF. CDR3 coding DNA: TGTGCCAGCTTGGTAGCGTCGAGGGCCTACAATGAGCAGTTCTTC.